This T cell receptor (beta chain) came from a study of shared clonotypes between healthy human individuals. Background on the study: Each donor contributed plates that comprised three CD4 naive, three CD4 memory, two CD8 naive and one CD8 memory.

V lost 0 bases and J 0 bases, leaving 4 bases between the germline ends. The CDR3 consists of 15 residues. Germline CDR1 and CDR2: SGHRS and YFSETQ. Only in-frame clones appear in the TCRdb table, and some are missing; sequencing was by immunoSEQ multiplex PCR. In the table there are 2 million to 2.5 million clones, under 95% of which are singletons. This clone appeared a single time. Other nucleotide sequences in the sample specify the same CDR3. The TCR was taken from a man between 18 and 29 years old in good health. Some clones in this sample may be carry-over from other donors' samples. The chain carries TRBV5-1 and TRBJ2-6; D uncertain. The specimen was naive CD4+ T cells from PBMCs. The subset is: CD45RA+ positively selected. CDR3 DNA: TGCGCCAGCAGCTTGGCCGTCTCTGGGGCCAACGTCCTGACTTTC. Protein product: CASSLAVSGANVLTF.